Listed below are T cell receptor beta chains from one sample, sequenced in a study of shared clonotypes between healthy human individuals. The assay was immunoSEQ multiplex PCR, and TCRdb's table has in-frame clones only and misses some. The data contain about 700,000 clones, about 90% of them singletons. Sample: naive CD8+ T cells sorted from blood. The receptors stem from a man under 40 in good health. CDR3s include the opening cysteine and the closing phenylalanine or tryptophan. The D gene is left open where the match is weak. Where a row states a size, it is once, few, many or the class of an expanded clone; other rows omit it.

V gene	J gene	D gene	clone size	CDR3 protein	CDR3 DNA
TRBV11-2	TRBJ2-3	TRBD2	-	CASSDELGLTSGTDTQYF	TGTGCCAGCAGCGATGAGCTTGGGCTGACTAGCGGTACAGATACGCAGTATTTT
TRBV28	TRBJ2-7	TRBD1	-	CASSPDRVGDEQYF	TGTGCCAGCAGTCCGGACAGGGTCGGAGACGAGCAGTACTTC
TRBV5-6	TRBJ1-2	-	-	CASGEGTVSTF	TGTGCCAGCGGGGAGGGGACTGTGAGCACCTTC
TRBV6-6	TRBJ1-2	-	-	CASRIRDSNYGYTF	TGTGCCAGCAGAATAAGGGACTCCAACTATGGCTACACCTTC
TRBV5-4	TRBJ2-1	TRBD2	-	CASSLGSGLQFF	TGTGCCAGCAGCTTGGGTAGCGGGTTGCAGTTCTTC
TRBV4-3	TRBJ2-1	-	-	CASSQGTAIEQFF	TGCGCCAGCAGCCAAGGGACAGCGATTGAGCAGTTCTTC
TRBV19	TRBJ1-2	-	-	CASSSEGRVSSYTF	TGTGCCAGTAGTTCCGAGGGGAGGGTCTCAAGCTACACCTTC
TRBV27	TRBJ2-1	TRBD2	-	CASSPITSGSGNEQFF	TGTGCCAGCAGTCCCATCACTAGCGGGAGTGGGAATGAGCAGTTCTTC
TRBV28	TRBJ2-5	-	-	CASSLGGREPEETQYF	TGTGCCAGCAGTTTAGGGGGGCGGGAGCCTGAAGAGACCCAGTACTTC
TRBV11-3	TRBJ2-5	-	-	CASSLIRGETQYF	TGTGCCAGCAGCTTAATCAGGGGAGAGACCCAGTACTTC
TRBV7-9	TRBJ2-2	-	-	CASSLYAAVNTGELFF	TGTGCCAGCAGCTTATACGCTGCGGTGAACACCGGGGAGCTGTTTTTT
TRBV28	TRBJ2-3	TRBD2	-	CASSPQPGGTQYF	TGTGCCAGCAGCCCCCAGCCGGGAGGCACGCAGTATTTT
TRBV4-1	TRBJ1-4	-	-	CASSQDSPQGKDEKLFF	TGCGCCAGCAGCCAAGATTCACCCCAGGGGAAGGACGAAAAACTGTTTTTT
TRBV2	TRBJ2-5	-	-	CASEAEETQYF	TGTGCCAGCGAAGCCGAGGAGACCCAGTACTTC
TRBV14	TRBJ2-7	-	-	CASSQEGRFSYEQYF	TGTGCCAGCAGCCAAGAGGGTCGGTTCTCCTACGAGCAGTACTTC
TRBV9	TRBJ1-2	-	-	CASSVDGSGLANYGYTF	TGTGCCAGCAGCGTAGATGGTTCGGGTTTGGCTAACTATGGCTACACCTTC
TRBV7-9	TRBJ2-7	-	once	CASSSREHYEQYF	TGTGCCAGCAGCTCCCGGGAGCACTACGAGCAGTACTTC
TRBV7-2	TRBJ2-1	-	-	CASSLVDSYNEQFF	TGTGCCAGCAGCCTCGTGGACAGCTACAATGAGCAGTTCTTC
TRBV11-1	TRBJ2-7	TRBD1	-	CASSSGTGEVDEQYF	TGTGCCAGCAGCTCCGGGACAGGGGAAGTTGACGAGCAGTACTTC
TRBV25-1	TRBJ1-2	TRBD1	-	CASSDTGDLPNYGYTF	TGTGCCAGCAGTGATACAGGGGACCTTCCTAACTATGGCTACACCTTC
TRBV6-1	TRBJ2-7	-	-	CASSGRAGAGYEQYF	TGTGCCAGCAGTGGCCGGGCAGGAGCCGGCTACGAGCAGTACTTC
TRBV2	TRBJ1-3	-	once	CASTVMDGNTIYF	TGTGCCAGCACGGTGATGGACGGGAACACCATATATTTT
TRBV28	TRBJ2-1	-	-	CASSPLGGEQFF	TGTGCCAGCAGCCCTTTGGGCGGTGAGCAGTTCTTC
TRBV14	TRBJ2-3	-	once	CASSQDLNENTDTQYF	TGTGCCAGCAGCCAAGATCTTAACGAGAACACAGATACGCAGTATTTT
TRBV10-3	TRBJ2-7	TRBD1	-	CAISEGGSPYEQYF	TGTGCCATCAGTGAAGGGGGCAGCCCCTACGAGCAGTACTTC
TRBV7-2	TRBJ2-5	TRBD2	-	CASSFHSARASGRVETQYF	TGTGCCAGCAGCTTCCATTCAGCCCGGGCTAGCGGGAGAGTAGAGACCCAGTACTTC
TRBV6-1	TRBJ1-2	-	-	CASSDHLNYGYTF	TGTGCCAGCAGTGATCACCTTAACTATGGCTACACCTTC
TRBV23-1	TRBJ2-7	-	-	CASSQSRGRSLSYEQYF	TGCGCCAGCAGTCAATCGAGGGGCAGGAGCCTCTCCTACGAGCAGTACTTC
TRBV28	TRBJ1-2	-	-	CASSLNGGNNYGYTF	TGTGCCAGCAGTTTAAACGGGGGGAACAACTATGGCTACACCTTC
TRBV7-9	TRBJ2-1	TRBD2	-	CASSPRAGDGHEQFF	TGTGCCAGCAGCCCGAGGGCGGGAGACGGTCATGAGCAGTTCTTC
TRBV7-9	TRBJ2-5	TRBD2	-	CASSPPGLEWQETQYF	TGTGCCAGCAGCCCGCCCGGACTAGAGTGGCAAGAGACCCAGTACTTC
TRBV30	TRBJ2-5	TRBD2	-	CAWSVLAGGPDETQYF	TGTGCCTGGAGTGTATTAGCGGGAGGGCCCGATGAGACCCAGTACTTC
TRBV29-1	TRBJ2-2	TRBD1	-	CSVEGPGQRNTGELFF	TGCAGCGTTGAAGGTCCGGGACAGAGGAACACCGGGGAGCTGTTTTTT
TRBV13	TRBJ1-4	-	-	CASSLAGAGKDEKLFF	TGTGCCAGCAGCTTGGCGGGCGCAGGGAAGGATGAAAAACTGTTTTTT
TRBV19	TRBJ2-5	-	once	CASSPREYQETQYF	TGTGCCAGTAGCCCCCGAGAGTACCAAGAGACCCAGTACTTC
TRBV30	TRBJ2-7	-	-	CAGRVYYEQYF	TGTGCCGGCCGGGTTTACTACGAGCAGTACTTC
TRBV28	TRBJ2-6	-	-	CASSFLASSGANVLTF	TGTGCCAGCAGTTTCTTGGCCTCTTCTGGGGCCAACGTCCTGACTTTC
TRBV11-2	TRBJ2-3	-	-	CASSDRPKGSASSTDTQYF	TGTGCCAGCAGCGACAGGCCGAAAGGTAGCGCGTCTAGCACAGATACGCAGTATTTT
TRBV11-2	TRBJ2-1	TRBD2	-	CASSLLASLAGVHGEQFF	TGTGCCAGCAGCTTATTGGCATCACTAGCGGGAGTCCACGGGGAGCAGTTCTTC
TRBV29-1	TRBJ2-1	TRBD2	-	CSVHGTSGNNEQFF	TGCAGCGTTCACGGGACTAGCGGGAACAATGAGCAGTTCTTC
TRBV7-6	TRBJ1-1	-	-	CASSLLEQNLLNTEAFF	TGTGCCAGCAGCTTATTGGAACAGAACCTACTGAACACTGAAGCTTTCTTT
TRBV11-2	TRBJ1-4	TRBD1	few	CASSVDRGHLFF	TGTGCCAGCAGCGTCGACAGGGGACATCTGTTTTTT
TRBV2	TRBJ1-5	-	-	CASTYDSSEGYSNQPQHF	TGTGCCAGCACCTACGACAGTTCCGAGGGGTATAGCAATCAGCCCCAGCATTTT
TRBV9	TRBJ1-5	-	-	CASETGRCNQPQHF	TGTGCCAGCGAAACGGGGCGATGCAATCAGCCCCAGCATTTT
TRBV7-7	TRBJ2-2	-	-	CASSLLQGPPGELFF	TGTGCTAGCAGCTTACTGCAGGGGCCTCCCGGGGAGCTGTTTTTT
TRBV7-9	TRBJ2-6	-	-	CASSLSGVSGANVLTF	TGTGCCAGCAGCTTATCTGGAGTGTCGGGGGCCAACGTCCTGACTTTC
TRBV27	TRBJ2-7	TRBD2	-	CASSRLANIYEQYF	TGTGCCAGCAGTCGACTAGCGAATATCTACGAGCAGTACTTC
TRBV5-6	TRBJ2-2	-	-	CASSLQVSTGELFF	TGTGCCAGCAGCCTCCAGGTGTCCACCGGGGAGCTGTTTTTT